The 32 T cell receptor beta chains presented below share a single source sample, sequenced in a study of post-analysis software for immune sequencing data. General observations from the study: Four or five TRBV segments were more frequent in patients than controls; TRBV5-6, TRBV5-1 and TRBV20-1 belonged to this group.

Their recognized antigens are unknown. TCR beta cDNA libraries had unique molecular identifiers. TCRdb analysed the PCR reads with MiXCR anew, one entry per CDR3 protein. The table records 380,000 or so distinct CDR3 sequences, about a third of them present only once. Sequencing was performed on blood. The source is a girl aged 10 to 17 with multiple sclerosis.

The chain couples TRBV5-8 to TRBJ2-7, with 11 bases identical to TRBD2. V dropped 0 bases and J dropped 2; count of bases not matched to a gene: 7. The V gene's germline CDR1 is SGHTS and CDR2 YDEGEE. The CDR3 has 17 amino acids. In nucleotides, the CDR3 is TGTGCCAGCAGCTTGGGTCTAGCGGGGGGCCTACCCTACGAGCAGTACTTC. It encodes CASSLGLAGGLPYEQYF.

V and J are TRBV10-3 and TRBJ1-2; 9 nucleotides agree with TRBD1. The CDR3 length is 15 residues. Losses at the gene ends were 2 bases for V and 3 bases for J; bases not matched to a gene: 4. Germline V lookup: CDR1 ENHRY, CDR2 SYGVKD. The CDR3 here is CAISEGDRVDYGYTF. In DNA form, the CDR3 reads TGTGCCATCAGTGAGGGGGACAGGGTTGACTATGGCTACACCTTC.

V is TRBV5-1 and J is TRBJ2-5; 10 bases fit TRBD2. The CDR3 contains 17 residues. The V gene's germline CDR1 is SGHRS and CDR2 YFSETQ. The trim removed 4 bases at V and 2 bases at J, leaving 11 bases unmatched. The CDR3 DNA reads as TGCGCCAGCAGCCCCGGGGTAGCGGGGGGCACACAAGAGACCCAGTACTTC. It translates to CASSPGVAGGTQETQYF.

This rearrangement joins TRBV6-4 to TRBJ2-3; 7 bases align to TRBD1. The CDR3 length is 13 residues. Germline CDR1 MRHNA, CDR2 SNTAGT. V shed 4 bases and J 6 bases; nucleotides not matched to a gene: 4. The CDR3 DNA is TGTGCCAGCAGTGGGGACAGAAAGGATACGCAGTATTTT. Translation gives CASSGDRKDTQYF.

This clonotype has more than one count but fewer than ten. This sequence joins TRBV29-1 and TRBJ1-1; D is undetermined. The CDR3 length is 14 residues. Germline V gene sequence: CDR1 SQVTM, CDR2 ANQGSEA. Trimming left V 4 bases short and J 1 base short, with 13 bases between. CDR3 region: CSVGLAGPNTEAFF. DNA of the CDR3: TGCAGCGTTGGTTTGGCAGGTCCGAACACTGAAGCTTTCTTT.

This chain joins TRBV7-2 and TRBJ2-1; TRBD1 is a possible D gene (6 bases). This CDR3 spans 15 amino acids. V lost 1 base, J lost 0 bases, and 7 bases lay in between. Germline values: CDR1 SGHTA, CDR2 FQGNSA. The CDR3 DNA follows: TGTGCCAGCAGCTTAGGGGGGCGCTCCTACAATGAGCAGTTCTTC. Translation gives CASSLGGRSYNEQFF. The entire variable domain, with the rest obtained from reference TRBV7-2 and TRBJ2-1, is as follows: GAGVSQSPSNKVTEKGKDVELRCDPISGHTALYWYRQSLGQGLEFLIYFQGNSAPDKSGLPSDRFSAERTGGSVSTLTIQRTQQEDSAVYLCASSLGGRSYNEQFFGPGTRLTVL.

This clonotype was seen a few times. V is TRBV20-1 and J is TRBJ1-1; D unclear. Trimming left V 2 bases short and J 7 bases short, with 5 bases between. Germline values: CDR1 DFQATT, CDR2 SNEGSKA (reference sequence). The CDR3 sequence is 10 residues long. The CDR3 DNA reads as TGCAGTGCTAGAACGGGTGAAGCTTTCTTT. Protein product: CSARTGEAFF.

A few counts support this clonotype. The genes are TRBV12-3 or TRBV12-4 and TRBJ2-1, with 9 nucleotides matching TRBD2. The J segment lost 7 bases and the V segment lost 4 bases, leaving 5 bases of the junction unmatched. The CDR3 spans 14 residues. Written as DNA, the CDR3 is TGTGCCAGCAGTTCCGGGACTAGCAAAAATGAGCAGTTCTTC. This encodes CASSSGTSKNEQFF.

This chain uses TRBV29-1 with TRBJ2-3; 7 bases align to TRBD2. V shed 5 bases and J 2 bases; nucleotides not matched to a gene: 7. Germline V lookup: CDR1 SQVTM, CDR2 ANQGSEA. The CDR3 extends over 14 amino acids. The CDR3 here is CSVRLGTTTDTQYF. The CDR3 bases are TGCAGCGTTCGTTTGGGGACTACCACAGATACGCAGTATTTT.

This sequence joins TRBV24-1 and TRBJ2-3; D is possibly TRBD1 (6 bases). Deletions cut 1 base from V and 1 base from J, with 8 bases between. The CDR3 has 15 residues. Germline V lookup: CDR1 KGHDR, CDR2 SFDVKD. This chain's CDR3 is CATSDFQGRTDTQYF. In DNA, the CDR3 is TGTGCCACCAGTGATTTCCAGGGGCGCACAGATACGCAGTATTTT.

Turning to this clonotype: One junction end does not reproduce the germline sequence, and a read error may be involved. The chain uses TRBV29-1 and TRBJ1-1; 7 bases fit TRBD1. Germline-derived CDR1 and CDR2 are SQVTM and ANQGSEA. The CDR3 runs 14 residues. CDR3 bases: TGCAGCGTTAAAGACACAGGGGCCGGGGCTGAAGCTTTCTTT. Translated: CSVKDTGAGAEAFF.

This clonotype has a handful of counts. This chain links TRBV12-3 or TRBV12-4 with TRBJ1-1; D is uncertain. The CDR3 consists of 15 residues. V was cut by 7 bases and J by 1 base, with 16 bases left in between. Here the CDR3 DNA reads TGTGCCAGCACCCCCATCAGGCGGGGGAACACTGAAGCTTTCTTT. Protein: CASTPIRRGNTEAFF.

The V call is TRBV5-5, the J call TRBJ2-4; weak D call: TRBD1 (6 bases). The J call may be mistaken, given a closer DNA end match to TRBJ2-7. Per the germline V gene, CDR1 is SGHKS and CDR2 is YYEKEE (reference sequence). The CDR3 runs to 16 residues. CDR3 in DNA: TGTGCCAGCAGCCTGGGGGCAGGGGACCCCCTCTACGAGCAGTACTTC. This encodes CASSLGAGDPLYEQYF.

This clonotype was detected a few times. CDR3: CASSPQEGAHYEQYF. CDR3 bases: TGTGCCAGCAGCCCTCAGGAAGGGGCCCACTACGAGCAGTACTTC. The chain carries TRBV7-8 and TRBJ2-7, with a possible D match to TRBD1 (5 bases). Germline V gene sequence: CDR1 SGHVS, CDR2 FQNEAQ. CDR3 length equals 15 residues. The V and J ends lost 5 bases and 3 bases respectively, with 17 bases between them.

The chain recombines TRBV20-1 with TRBJ2-3; no firm D call. Germline CDR1 reads DFQATT; CDR2 reads SNEGSKA (reference sequence). The V gene lost 6 bases and the J gene lost 0 bases, with 16 bases spanning the gap. The CDR3 runs to 15 residues. The CDR3 DNA reads as TGCAGTGCCCCAATTAGCACCTATAGCACAGATACGCAGTATTTT. It encodes CSAPISTYSTDTQYF.

The chain uses TRBV2 and TRBJ2-7, with D perhaps given as TRBD1 or TRBD2 (5 bases each). V was cut by 5 bases and J by 0 bases, with 20 bases left in between. Germline V CDR1 and CDR2: SNHLY, FYNNEI. The CDR3 length is 17 residues. CDR3 sequence reads: CASSWDAKIRSSYEQYF. The CDR3 nucleotides are TGTGCCAGCAGTTGGGACGCGAAGATCAGGAGCTCCTACGAGCAGTACTTC.

This clonotype was seen only once. The chain's CDR3 is CASSPPKGSQAHNEQYF. The CDR3 nucleotides are TGTGCCAGCAGCCCCCCCAAAGGTTCGCAGGCCCACAATGAGCAGTACTTC. The chain carries TRBV7-2 and TRBJ2-1; D is unclear. TRBJ2-7 explains the end of the DNA better; the J call may be wrong. The germline gives CDR1 SGHTA, CDR2 FQGNSA. The CDR3 runs to 17 residues.

This chain uses TRBV7-8 with TRBJ2-3; TRBD1 is a possible D gene (5 bases). V lost 3 bases, J lost 6 bases, and 25 bases lay in between. Germline lookup yields CDR1 SGHVS and CDR2 FQNEAQ. The CDR3 is 18 amino acids. This CDR3 is CASSFLGFGRESVDTQYF. DNA for the CDR3: TGTGCCAGCAGCTTTCTAGGTTTCGGCAGGGAATCAGTTGATACGCAGTATTTT.

This clonotype was seen a handful of times. The chain carries TRBV15 and TRBJ2-1; D is unresolved. Trimming removed 6 bases at V and 7 bases at J, with 13 bases between. Looked up from germline, CDR1 is LNHNV and CDR2 is YYDKDF (reference sequence). The CDR3 has 13 amino acids. The CDR3 region has the DNA TGTGCCACCAGTTATCGGGCCCAAAATGAGCAGTTCTTC. Its translation: CATSYRAQNEQFF.

Only a few counts were recorded for this clonotype. This chain connects TRBV5-1 to TRBJ1-4, with a possible D match to TRBD1 (5 bases). Germline V gene sequence: CDR1 SGHRS, CDR2 YFSETQ. This CDR3 spans 14 amino acids. Trimming pared 0 bases from V and 8 bases from J, leaving 11 bases between. CDR3 region: CASSLGDVSEKLFF. DNA for the CDR3: TGCGCCAGCAGCTTGGGGGACGTCTCAGAAAAACTGTTTTTT.

This sequence joins TRBV4-1 and TRBJ2-3; TRBD2 agrees at 8 bases. Germline values: CDR1 MGHRA, CDR2 YSYEKL. The CDR3 sequence is 20 residues long. V gave up 4 bases and J gave up 0 bases; unmatched junction bases: 18. The CDR3 bases are TGCGCCAGCAGCCCCCATTTGAAGATAGCGGGGAACTCTAGCACAGATACGCAGTATTTT. Translated: CASSPHLKIAGNSSTDTQYF.

The rearrangement uses TRBV5-6 and TRBJ2-6; D gene uncertain. Deletions cut 0 bases from V and 0 bases from J, with 10 bases between. Germline V gene data show CDR1 as SGHDT and CDR2 as YYEEEE. The CDR3 runs to 17 residues. The CDR3 here is CASSLVVQLSGANVLTF. In DNA form, the CDR3 reads TGTGCCAGCAGCTTGGTGGTACAGCTCTCTGGGGCCAACGTCCTGACTTTC.

This clonotype was counted only a few times. This chain links TRBV6-1 with TRBJ2-7; D might be TRBD1 or TRBD2, each matching 5 bases. Germline CDR1 is MNHNS and CDR2 is SASEGT. The CDR3 consists of 14 residues. V was trimmed by 5 bases and J by 6 bases, leaving 17 bases between them. Written as DNA, the CDR3 is TGTGCCAGCAGTCTACCGGGGCAGGGTGTCGAGCAGTACTTC. This codes for CASSLPGQGVEQYF.

This chain joins TRBV3-1 and TRBJ1-2; 7 nucleotides line up with TRBD1. The CDR3 covers 15 residues. Germline loops: CDR1 LGHDT, CDR2 YNNKEL (reference sequence). After removal of 6 bases from V and 3 bases from J, the junction contained 10 bases not matched to a gene. The CDR3 is CASRGRQGDHYGYTF. DNA for the CDR3: TGTGCCAGCAGAGGGAGACAGGGCGATCACTATGGCTACACCTTC. Full variable domain (outside the CDR3, taken from reference TRBV3-1 and TRBJ1-2): DTAVSQTPKYLVTQMGNDKSIKCEQNLGHDTMYWYKQDSKKFLKIMFSYNNKELIINETVPNRFSPKSPDKAHLNLHINSLELGDSAVYFCASRGRQGDHYGYTFGSGTRLTVV.

The V and J genes are TRBV27 and TRBJ2-5; no clear D gene. The CDR3 runs to 17 residues. The germline V gene has CDR1 MNHEY and CDR2 SMNVEV (reference sequence). V was cut by 0 bases and J by 5 bases, with 19 bases left in between. In DNA, the CDR3 is TGTGCCAGCAGTTTATCCCTCAGTAGTTTATTGGTCGAGACCCAGTACTTC. Protein product: CASSLSLSSLLVETQYF.

This chain joins TRBV6-5 and TRBJ2-5, with D perhaps given as TRBD1 or TRBD2 (5 bases each). This CDR3 contains 15 residues. The ends were cut back, 6 bases at V and 4 bases at J, with 18 bases in the middle. Germline V gives CDR1 MNHEY, CDR2 SVGAGI. This CDR3 reads CASRPGPRRAETQYF. CDR3 sequence (DNA): TGTGCCAGCAGACCGGGACCCCGAAGGGCAGAGACCCAGTACTTC.

This clonotype was detected a few times. The chain links TRBV20-1 to TRBJ1-2, with D possibly matching TRBD1 (6 bases). Germline loops: CDR1 DFQATT, CDR2 SNEGSKA (reference sequence). The CDR3 sequence is 13 residues long. The V gene lost 1 base and the J gene lost 4 bases, with 10 bases spanning the gap. This CDR3 is CSARVTGAYGYTF. CDR3 nucleotides: TGCAGTGCTAGAGTCACGGGGGCCTATGGCTACACCTTC.

In this sample, this clonotype turned up a few times. This sequence joins TRBV28 and TRBJ2-7; 8 bases align to TRBD2. Germline CDR1 is MDHEN and CDR2 is SYDVKM. This CDR3 comprises 14 residues. V dropped 1 base and J dropped 3; count of bases not matched to a gene: 2. Here the CDR3 DNA reads TGTGCCAGCAGTTTATCGGGGGGGGGCTACGAGCAGTACTTC. It translates to CASSLSGGGYEQYF.

This clonotype was observed a few times. The chain uses TRBV10-3 and TRBJ2-1, with 11 bases matching TRBD2. Germline CDR1 and CDR2: ENHRY and SYGVKD. Losses at the gene ends were 5 bases for V and 8 bases for J; bases not matched to a gene: 8. This CDR3 has 15 residues. In DNA, the CDR3 is TGTGCCATCAGTTCACTAGCGGGGGCCAGGGATGAGCAGTTCTTC. It translates to CAISSLAGARDEQFF.

V gene TRBV20-1 combines with J gene TRBJ2-5, with a weak D call TRBD2 (6 bases). Germline V lookup: CDR1 DFQATT, CDR2 SNEGSKA (reference sequence). The CDR3 extends over 15 amino acids. Deletions cut 6 bases from V and 5 bases from J, with 22 bases between. CDR3 region: CSADPGLGVKETQYF. CDR3 nucleotide sequence: TGCAGTGCGGACCCGGGACTGGGGGTAAAGGAGACCCAGTACTTC.

V is TRBV4-1 and J is TRBJ2-1, with D possibly being TRBD2 (5 bases). The CDR3 has 15 residues. With 1 base removed from V and 1 base from J, the gap between germline ends came to 8 bases. Germline V gene sequence: CDR1 MGHRA, CDR2 YSYEKL. DNA of the CDR3: TGCGCCAGCAGCCAAGGAGAGGGTTCCTACAATGAGCAGTTCTTC. This sequence encodes CASSQGEGSYNEQFF.

The J gene is TRBJ2-7, the V gene TRBV5-1; maybe TRBD2 (6 bases). The CDR3 extends over 11 amino acids. The germline V gene encodes CDR1 SGHRS and CDR2 YFSETQ. V dropped 3 bases and J dropped 12 bases, with 13 bases sitting between them. This chain's CDR3 is CASSSGGLAYF. Here the CDR3 DNA reads TGCGCCAGCAGCTCCGGAGGGCTTGCGTACTTC.